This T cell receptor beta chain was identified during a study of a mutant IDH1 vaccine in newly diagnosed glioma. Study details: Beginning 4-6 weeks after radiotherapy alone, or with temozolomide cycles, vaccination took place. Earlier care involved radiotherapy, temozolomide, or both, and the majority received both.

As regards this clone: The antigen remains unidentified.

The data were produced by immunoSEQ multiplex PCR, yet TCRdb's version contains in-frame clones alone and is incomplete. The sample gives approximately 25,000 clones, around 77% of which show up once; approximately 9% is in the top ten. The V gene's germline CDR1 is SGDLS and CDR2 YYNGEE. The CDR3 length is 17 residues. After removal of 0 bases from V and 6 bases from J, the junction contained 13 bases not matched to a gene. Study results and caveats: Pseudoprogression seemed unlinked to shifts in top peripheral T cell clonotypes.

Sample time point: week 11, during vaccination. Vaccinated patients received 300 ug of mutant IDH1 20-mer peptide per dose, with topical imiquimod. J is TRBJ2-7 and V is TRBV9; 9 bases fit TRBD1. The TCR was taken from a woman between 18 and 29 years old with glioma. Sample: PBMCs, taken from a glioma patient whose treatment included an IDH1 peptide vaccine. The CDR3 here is CASSVGSFGTGPSEQYF. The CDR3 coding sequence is TGTGCCAGCAGCGTAGGGTCCTTCGGGACAGGGCCTTCCGAGCAGTACTTC.